The clone carrying this TCR beta chain has just a few counts. What it binds is unknown. Molecular barcoding with unique molecular identifiers was used for the TCRbeta library. MiXCR, run by TCRdb on the PCR reads, gives a single entry per CDR3 protein. The sample yields around 600,000 distinct CDR3 sequences, more than 20% seen once. This record belongs to a study of T-cell reconstitution after alpha-beta-depleted transplantation in children. Study-wide results and caveats: Reportedly, roughly two months post-transplant, alpha-beta T cells arose from several hundred expanded graft clones.

J was trimmed by 15 bases and V by 3 bases; bases with no gene match: 14. This CDR3 contains 16 residues. Germline loops: CDR1 LNHNV, CDR2 YYDKDF (reference sequence). The sample was PBMCs, mostly from graft donor cells, taken 360 days after TCRalphabeta/CD19-depleted stem cell transplant. The chain combines TRBV15 with TRBJ2-1; 13 bases align to TRBD2. The sequence was obtained from a boy in the first two years of life who had a stem cell transplant for acute myeloid leukemia, so the T cells may come from the graft donor. CDR3 bases: TGTGCCACCAGCAGGCAAACTAGCGGGGGGGCCAACGATCCGTTCTTC. The encoded protein is CATSRQTSGGANDPFF.